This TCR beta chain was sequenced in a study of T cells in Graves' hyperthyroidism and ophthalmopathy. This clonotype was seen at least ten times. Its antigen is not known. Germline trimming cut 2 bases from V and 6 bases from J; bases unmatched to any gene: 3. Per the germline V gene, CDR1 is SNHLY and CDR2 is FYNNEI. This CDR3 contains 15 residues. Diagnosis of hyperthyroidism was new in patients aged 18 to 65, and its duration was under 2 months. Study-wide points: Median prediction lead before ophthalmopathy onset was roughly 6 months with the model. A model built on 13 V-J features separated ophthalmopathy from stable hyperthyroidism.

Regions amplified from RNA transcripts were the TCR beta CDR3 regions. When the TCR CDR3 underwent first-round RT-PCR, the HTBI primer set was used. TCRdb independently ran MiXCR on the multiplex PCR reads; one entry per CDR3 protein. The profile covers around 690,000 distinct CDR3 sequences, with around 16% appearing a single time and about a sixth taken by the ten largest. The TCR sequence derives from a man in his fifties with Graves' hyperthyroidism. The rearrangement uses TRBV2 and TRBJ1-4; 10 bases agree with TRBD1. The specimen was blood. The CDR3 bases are TGTGCCAGCAGTGAAAGACAGGGGGCGTATGAAAAACTGTTTTTT. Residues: CASSERQGAYEKLFF.